This T cell receptor (beta chain) was captured by sequencing in a study of human T cells and chemical hapten exposure. Study-level information: Cases of alopecia areata, totalis or universalis occurred in a predominantly female patient group. General observations from the study: Against controls, expanded TCRs gave rise to significantly more large CDR3 similarity clusters.

The time point was: patch test 3, about 24 weeks after DPC sensitization. Documented treatment: therapeutic diphenylcyclopropenone sensitization with weekly scalp DPC. Using its own MiXCR run on the RACE reads, TCRdb lists one record per CDR3 protein. The sample records 50,000 to 80,000 distinct CDR3 sequences, about 10% being singletons. The CDR3 sequence is 15 residues long. V lost 5 bases to trimming and J lost 3 bases, with 14 bases between them. Germline CDR1 is SGHTA and CDR2 is FQGNSA. There are many counts of this clonotype. No antigen is known for it. This rearrangement joins TRBV7-2 to TRBJ1-5; D is unclear. This TCR derives from a woman in her twenties or thirties with alopecia areata. Some clones in this sample may be carry-over from other donors' samples. The specimen comprised whole blood, sampled in connection with sensitization to the hapten diphenylcyclopropenone (DPC). DNA of the CDR3: TGTGCCAGCAGCCTAAACGCGGGGAACAATCAGCCCCAGCATTTT. Protein: CASSLNAGNNQPQHF.